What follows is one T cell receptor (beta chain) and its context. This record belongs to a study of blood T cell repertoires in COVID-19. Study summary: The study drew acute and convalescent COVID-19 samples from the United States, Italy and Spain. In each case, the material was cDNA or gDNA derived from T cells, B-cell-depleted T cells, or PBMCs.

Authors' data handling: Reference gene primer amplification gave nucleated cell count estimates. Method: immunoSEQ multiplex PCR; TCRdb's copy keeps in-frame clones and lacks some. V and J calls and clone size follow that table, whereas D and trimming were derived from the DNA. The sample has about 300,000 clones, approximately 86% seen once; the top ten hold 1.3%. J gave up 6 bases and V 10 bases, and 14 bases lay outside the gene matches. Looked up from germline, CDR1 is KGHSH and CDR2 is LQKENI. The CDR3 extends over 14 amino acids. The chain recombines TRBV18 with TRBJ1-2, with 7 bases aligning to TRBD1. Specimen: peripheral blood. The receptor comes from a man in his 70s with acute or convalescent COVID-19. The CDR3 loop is CATGAEQGRHGYTF. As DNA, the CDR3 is TGTGCCACCGGAGCTGAACAGGGGAGACATGGCTACACCTTC.